The clone carrying this TCR beta chain was seen more than once but under ten times. A single record per CDR3 protein comes from TCRdb applying MiXCR to the 5' RACE reads. The repertoire holds 56,000 or so distinct CDR3 sequences, with more than 13% as singletons. The trim removed 4 bases at V and 3 bases at J, leaving 5 bases unmatched. CDR3 size: 14 residues. CDR1 and CDR2 from the germline V gene are DFQATT and SNEGSKA (reference sequence). The sample comes from a study of early T cells in non-severe SARS-CoV-2 infection. The clonotype was recovered from an adult who was a healthcare worker with PCR-confirmed SARS-CoV-2 infection or an uninfected control (not recorded which). The chain recombines TRBV20-1 with TRBJ2-3, with TRBD1 identical over 9 bases. Specimen: whole blood, collected at baseline. Here the CDR3 DNA reads TGCAGTGCTACCGACAGGGGGGGGACAGATACGCAGTATTTT. Protein: CSATDRGGTDTQYF.